The clone carrying this T cell receptor (beta chain) was recorded only once. This sample was taken from a study of blood T cell repertoires in COVID-19. Method: immunoSEQ multiplex PCR; TCRdb's copy keeps in-frame clones and lacks some. The sample shows about 38,000 clones, 88% of them seen only once. The receptor's source is a man in his 70s with active COVID-19. Sequencing input: peripheral blood.

CDR3 sequence reads: CASRRTGAYEQYF. The CDR3 nucleotides are TGTGCCAGCAGGCGGACAGGGGCCTACGAGCAGTACTTC. The chain has TRBV12-3 or TRBV12-4 and TRBJ2-7; 9 nucleotides match TRBD1. Trimming took 6 bases from V and 2 from J; bases not matched to a gene: 2. The CDR3 is made up of 13 amino acids.